The next 2 T cell receptor beta chains were all read from a single sample in a study of blood T cell repertoires in COVID-19. Repertoires were generated with immunoSEQ multiplex PCR, while TCRdb's copy carries only in-frame clones and drops some. Among 150,000 to 200,000 clones listed, over 60% were seen once. The specimen was peripheral blood. The receptor set was obtained from a man in his sixties with acute or convalescent COVID-19.

This chain uses TRBV10-2 with TRBJ1-6; D might be TRBD1 (5 bases). The germline V gene encodes CDR1 WSHSY and CDR2 SAAADI. Trimming removed 0 bases from V and 2 bases from J, with 8 bases in between. The CDR3 totals 16 residues. The CDR3 DNA reads TGCGCCAGCAGTGAGTCTATCAGGGCCTATAATTCACCCCTCCACTTT. As protein: CASSESIRAYNSPLHF.

This clone has just a few counts. The V call is TRBV16, the J call TRBJ2-1; 10 bases align to TRBD1. Per germline, CDR1 KGHSY and CDR2 FQNENV. The CDR3 runs to 15 residues. With V trimmed by 4 bases and J by 7 bases, 7 bases remained unmatched. The CDR3 is CASSPGQGFGNEQFF. Written as DNA, the CDR3 is TGTGCCAGCAGCCCGGGACAGGGGTTTGGTAATGAGCAGTTCTTC.